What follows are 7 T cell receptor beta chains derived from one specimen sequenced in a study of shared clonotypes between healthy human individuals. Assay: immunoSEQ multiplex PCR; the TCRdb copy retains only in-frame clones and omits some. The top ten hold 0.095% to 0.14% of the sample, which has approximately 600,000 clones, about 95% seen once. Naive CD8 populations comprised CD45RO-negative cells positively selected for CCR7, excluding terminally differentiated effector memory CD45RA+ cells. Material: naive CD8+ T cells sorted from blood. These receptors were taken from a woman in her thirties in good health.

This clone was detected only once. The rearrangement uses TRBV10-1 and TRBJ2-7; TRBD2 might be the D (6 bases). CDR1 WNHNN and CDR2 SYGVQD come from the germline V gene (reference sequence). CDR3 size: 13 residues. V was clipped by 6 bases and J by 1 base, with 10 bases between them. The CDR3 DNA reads TGCGCCAGCAGCGACGGGGGATCCTACGAGCAGTACTTC. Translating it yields CASSDGGSYEQYF.

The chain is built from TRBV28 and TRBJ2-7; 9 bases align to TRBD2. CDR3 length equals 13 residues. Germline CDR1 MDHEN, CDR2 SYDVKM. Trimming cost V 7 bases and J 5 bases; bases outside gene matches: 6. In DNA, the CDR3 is TGTGCCAGCACCATGCGGGAGGGCGACGAGCAGTACTTC. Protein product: CASTMREGDEQYF.

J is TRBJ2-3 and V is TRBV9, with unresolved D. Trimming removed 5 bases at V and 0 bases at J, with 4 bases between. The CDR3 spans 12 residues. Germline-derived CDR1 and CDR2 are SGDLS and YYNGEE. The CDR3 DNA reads TGTGCCAGCAGTGGGAGCACAGATACGCAGTATTTT. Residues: CASSGSTDTQYF.

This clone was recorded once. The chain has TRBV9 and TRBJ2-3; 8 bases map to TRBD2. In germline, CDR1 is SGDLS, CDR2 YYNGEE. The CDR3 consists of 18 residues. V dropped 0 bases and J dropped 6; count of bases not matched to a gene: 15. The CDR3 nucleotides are TGTGCCAGCAGCGTAGAAACTAGCGGAGCCCCTGGGGGCGATACGCAGTATTTT. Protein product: CASSVETSGAPGGDTQYF.

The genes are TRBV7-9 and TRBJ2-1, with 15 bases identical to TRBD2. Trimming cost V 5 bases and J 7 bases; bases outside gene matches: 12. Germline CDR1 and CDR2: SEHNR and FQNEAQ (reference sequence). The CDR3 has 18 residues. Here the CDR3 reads CASSQTGTSGRSKNEQFF. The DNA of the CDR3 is TGTGCCAGCAGCCAGACCGGGACTAGCGGGAGGAGTAAGAATGAGCAGTTCTTC.

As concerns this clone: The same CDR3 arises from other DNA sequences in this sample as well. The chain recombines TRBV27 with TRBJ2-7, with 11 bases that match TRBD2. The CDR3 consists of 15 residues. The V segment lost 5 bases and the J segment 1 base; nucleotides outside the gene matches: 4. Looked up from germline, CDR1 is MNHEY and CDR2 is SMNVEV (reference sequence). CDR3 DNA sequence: TGTGCCAGCAGTAATCTAGCGGGAGGTTCCTACGAGCAGTACTTC. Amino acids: CASSNLAGGSYEQYF.

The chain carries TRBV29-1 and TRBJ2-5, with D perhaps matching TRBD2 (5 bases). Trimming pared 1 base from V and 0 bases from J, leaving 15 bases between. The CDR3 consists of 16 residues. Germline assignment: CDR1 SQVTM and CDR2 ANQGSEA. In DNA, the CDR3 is TGCAGCGTTGAAGCTTGGGCGACTAAGTACCAAGAGACCCAGTACTTC. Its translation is CSVEAWATKYQETQYF.